This note documents a single T cell receptor (beta chain) sequence. Its matching antigen is unknown. The data are from a study of identical twins. General study points: Conclusions relied on cross-sectional statistical analysis, not following the same donors. Out-of-frame TCR alpha sharing in monozygotic twins exceeded recombination model predictions.

TCRdb reanalysed the 5' RACE reads using MiXCR and keeps one entry per CDR3 protein. Of some 600,000 distinct CDR3 sequences in the sample, under 8.5% were seen once. These data also formed part of another study, on yellow fever vaccine responses in identical twins.

The sequence was collected from a woman aged 18-29 years in good health. The sample taken for sequencing was PBMCs.

The CDR3 DNA sequence: TGTGCCAGCAGTCCCGGGACTAGCGGGAAGGTGCAGTTCTTC. Amino acids: CASSPGTSGKVQFF. The rearrangement links TRBV6-1 to TRBJ2-1; 13 bases agree with TRBD2. V lost 5 bases, J lost 12 bases, and 7 bases stayed unmatched. This CDR3 region has 14 residues. Germline CDR1 and CDR2: MNHNS and SASEGT.